This T cell receptor (beta chain) was found in a study of blood T cell repertoires in COVID-19. Study details: Samples came from the United States, Italy and Spain, spanning acute and convalescent COVID-19. PBMCs, B-cell-depleted T cells, or T cells provided the cDNA or gDNA that made up the material.

This CDR3 spans 14 amino acids. CDR1 SGHTA and CDR2 FQGNSA come from the germline V gene. V was trimmed by 1 base and J by 3 bases, leaving 9 bases between them. Participant-reported clinical history was the basis for cohort assignment. Original methodology: Amplification of reference gene primers provided the estimated nucleated cell counts. The method was immunoSEQ multiplex PCR; TCRdb's version includes in-frame clones alone and lacks a portion of them. V and J calls and clone size follow that table, whereas D and trimming were derived from the DNA. Of approximately 180,000 clones in the sample, approximately 89% were seen once.

The sequence was collected from a woman in her forties with acute COVID-19. Sample: PBMCs or T cells enriched from blood (not recorded which). This chain joins TRBV7-2 and TRBJ2-5; D is unclear. The CDR3 DNA reads TGTGCCAGCAGCTTAGTGGGCAGGAAAGAGACCCAGTACTTC. Translated, it gives CASSLVGRKETQYF. The variable domain in full, with the rest retrieved from reference TRBV7-2 and TRBJ2-5, is GAGVSQSPSNKVTEKGKDVELRCDPISGHTALYWYRQSLGQGLEFLIYFQGNSAPDKSGLPSDRFSAERTGGSVSTLTIQRTQQEDSAVYLCASSLVGRKETQYFGPGTRLLVL.